The 28 T cell receptor beta chains presented below share a single source sample, sequenced in a study of T cell responses to AZD1222 COVID-19 vaccine. Repertoires were generated with immunoSEQ multiplex PCR, while TCRdb's copy carries only in-frame clones and drops some. The repertoire holds 150,000 to 180,000 clones, with about nine tenths as singletons. The specimen comprised peripheral blood, sampled on day 0 of MenACWY control vaccination. The receptors come from an adult in good health.

The V and J genes are TRBV5-1 and TRBJ1-3, with D perhaps TRBD1 (5 bases). CDR1 SGHRS and CDR2 YFSETQ come from the germline V gene. This CDR3 region has 16 residues. V lost 0 bases, J lost 5 bases, and 15 bases lay in between. CDR3 nucleotides: TGCGCCAGCAGCTTGGGTGGCAGGGTCACGCGAAACACCATATATTTT. This translates into CASSLGGRVTRNTIYF.

This sequence joins TRBV27 and TRBJ2-2; D perhaps matches TRBD1 (6 bases). The germline V gene encodes CDR1 MNHEY and CDR2 SMNVEV (reference sequence). This CDR3 contains 15 residues. Trimming pared 3 bases from V and 6 bases from J, leaving 14 bases between. The CDR3 bases are TGTGCCAGCAGTTTCCTTAACGCAGGGGCCGGGGAGCTGTTTTTT. Translating it yields CASSFLNAGAGELFF.

This chain uses TRBV4-2 with TRBJ2-5; D may be TRBD1 or TRBD2 (6 bases each). Looked up from germline, CDR1 is LGHNA and CDR2 is YNFKEQ. CDR3 size: 15 residues. The V end was cut by 8 bases, the J end by 3 bases, with 19 bases between. This CDR3 is CASSYGGQTEETQYF. In DNA, the CDR3 is TGTGCCAGCTCCTATGGGGGGCAAACTGAAGAGACCCAGTACTTC.

J is TRBJ1-1 and V is TRBV5-1; D is unclear. This CDR3 region has 12 residues. Trimming pared 4 bases from V and 3 bases from J, leaving 7 bases between. The germline CDR1 and CDR2 sequences are SGHRS and YFSETQ. CDR3 in DNA: TGCGCCAGCAGCCGGTCGGACACTGAAGCTTTCTTT. It encodes CASSRSDTEAFF.

The V call is TRBV21-1, the J call TRBJ2-4. TRBV21-1 is labeled a pseudogene. The CDR3 runs 10 residues. The CDR3 region has the DNA TGTGCCAGCAGCGAACGAAGCCCGGCTTTC. This sequence encodes CASSERSPAF.

The chain has TRBV19 and TRBJ2-7; a possible D gene is TRBD2 (6 bases). The CDR3 spans 13 residues. V was cut by 7 bases and J by 6 bases, with 16 bases left in between. Germline V gene lookup returns CDR1 LNHDA and CDR2 SQIVND (reference sequence). The CDR3 spells CASTWRDGTEQYV. As DNA, the CDR3 is TGTGCCAGTACCTGGAGGGATGGGACCGAGCAGTACGTC.

This chain links TRBV13 with TRBJ2-1; tentative D call: TRBD2 (6 bases). The CDR3 runs 15 residues. V was clipped by 1 base and J by 5 bases, with 12 bases between them. From germline, CDR1 is PRHDT and CDR2 FYEKMQ (reference sequence). The CDR3 bases are TGTGCCAGCAGCTTAGTTGGCGGGAAAAACAATGAGCAGTTCTTC. It specifies CASSLVGGKNNEQFF.

This clone came up a few times. The chain links TRBV24-1 to TRBJ1-2; TRBD1 might be the D (5 bases). V was trimmed by 6 bases and J by 1 base, leaving 8 bases between them. CDR1 and CDR2 from the germline V gene are KGHDR and SFDVKD. The CDR3 consists of 13 residues. CDR3 sequence reads: CATSPGDNYGYTF. The CDR3, as DNA: TGTGCCACCAGTCCGGGGGATAACTATGGCTACACCTTC.

As concerns this clone: One end of the junction is discordant with germline, which a read error may explain. The genes are TRBV11-2 and TRBJ2-7; TRBD1 agrees at 7 bases. This CDR3 comprises 15 residues. The germline V gene encodes CDR1 SGHAT and CDR2 FQNNGV. In nucleotides, the CDR3 is TGTGCCAGCAGCCCCGACTTGACAGGGCCCTACGAACAGTACTTC. It translates to CASSPDLTGPYEQYF.

The J gene is TRBJ1-1, the V gene TRBV11-2, with D hard to call. V was trimmed by 1 base and J by 1 base, leaving 13 bases between them. CDR1 and CDR2 (germline): SGHAT, FQNNGV. The CDR3 loop spans 16 amino acids. The CDR3 bases are TGTGCCAGCAGCTTAGGCTGGTACAGAACGAACACTGAAGCTTTCTTT. This encodes CASSLGWYRTNTEAFF.

This chain connects TRBV11-3 to TRBJ2-2; D might be TRBD2 (5 bases). Germline V gene data show CDR1 as SGHNT and CDR2 as YENEEA. Trimming stripped 5 bases from V and 3 bases from J, with 10 bases between. CDR3 length: 14 residues. CDR3 loop: CASSLVRDTGELFF. CDR3 nucleotides: TGTGCCAGCAGCCTTGTGAGGGACACCGGGGAGCTGTTTTTT. Full variable domain (missing parts from reference TRBV11-3 and TRBJ2-2): EAGVVQSPRYKIIEKKQPVAFWCNPISGHNTLYWYLQNLGQGPELLIRYENEEAVDDSQLPKDRFSAERLKGVDSTLKIQPAELGDSAVYLCASSLVRDTGELFFGEGSRLTVL.

This clone was seen once. The V gene is TRBV6-5, the J gene TRBJ1-5; no firm D call. The CDR3 is 12 amino acids. Between the trimmed V and J ends, which lost 6 bases and 4 bases, there was a span of 7 bases. CDR1 is MNHEY, CDR2 SVGAGI, per germline. The CDR3 here is CASSPPNQPQHF. The CDR3 DNA is TGTGCCAGCAGCCCACCGAATCAGCCCCAGCATTTT.

This clone is medium-sized. The rearrangement links TRBV7-9 to TRBJ2-4; possibly TRBD1 or TRBD2 for D (5 bases each). The CDR3 runs 13 residues. The V end lost 1 base, the J end lost 13 bases, and 14 bases lay between the germline ends. Germline CDR1 is SEHNR and CDR2 is FQNEAQ (reference sequence). Here the CDR3 reads CASSLVLDWGQYF. The CDR3 DNA sequence: TGTGCCAGCAGCTTAGTCCTTGATTGGGGGCAGTACTTC.

V gene TRBV4-2 combines with J gene TRBJ2-2; 7 bases are shared with TRBD2. Germline loops: CDR1 LGHNA, CDR2 YNFKEQ. The CDR3 is 17 amino acids. V lost 0 bases, J lost 3 bases, and 7 bases stayed unmatched. CDR3 DNA sequence: TGTGCCAGCAGCCAAGATGACGGCGGGGGATACACCGGGGAGCTGTTTTTT. It codes for CASSQDDGGGYTGELFF.

This clone came up once. Other DNA sequences in the same sample also yield this CDR3. V usage is TRBV19 and J usage is TRBJ1-4, with D possibly matching TRBD1 (5 bases). Germline assignment: CDR1 LNHDA and CDR2 SQIVND (reference sequence). Trimming removed 2 bases at V and 8 bases at J, with 9 bases between. The CDR3 is 13 amino acids. The CDR3 is CASSIQGGEKLFF. The CDR3 DNA reads TGTGCCAGTAGTATACAGGGTGGAGAAAAACTGTTTTTT.

The rearrangement joins TRBV5-5 to TRBJ2-5, with 10 positions matching TRBD1. The trim removed 0 bases at V and 5 bases at J, leaving 19 bases unmatched. In germline, CDR1 is SGHKS, CDR2 YYEKEE (reference sequence). The CDR3 extends over 20 amino acids. CDR3 coding DNA: TGTGCCAGCAGCTTGGCCAATCTGTCCCTGACAGGGGGCGTTTATGAGACCCAGTACTTC. Encoded protein: CASSLANLSLTGGVYETQYF. The variable domain in full, with the rest retrieved from reference TRBV5-5 and TRBJ2-5, is DAGVTQSPTHLIKTRGQQVTLRCSPISGHKSVSWYQQVLGQGPQFIFQYYEKEERGRGNFPDRFSARQFPNYSSELNVNALLLGDSALYLCASSLANLSLTGGVYETQYFGPGTRLLVL.

The CDR3 coding sequence is TGTGCCTCCTCTCCGGGCACAGCGAACTATGGCTACACCTTC. Translation: CASSPGTANYGYTF. The rearrangement links TRBV6-5 to TRBJ1-2; no definite D call. Trimming removed 11 bases from V and 2 bases from J, with 18 bases in between. The CDR3 has 14 amino acids. Germline CDR1 and CDR2: MNHEY and SVGAGI.

The chain uses TRBV18 and TRBJ2-7, with D unclear. Trimming left V 3 bases short and J 0 bases short, with 18 bases between. Germline V gene lookup returns CDR1 KGHSH and CDR2 LQKENI. The CDR3 has 17 residues. As DNA, the CDR3 is TGTGCCAGCTCACCCCCCTCGACGGGCCCCAGCTCCTACGAGCAGTACGTC. This codes for CASSPPSTGPSSYEQYV.

This sequence joins TRBV11-2 and TRBJ2-3; TRBD1 agrees at 7 bases. Germline V CDR1 and CDR2: SGHAT, FQNNGV. J gave up 6 bases and V 5 bases, and 14 bases lay outside the gene matches. This CDR3 region has 16 residues. The CDR3 spells CASSRRQGKSTDTQYF. In DNA form, the CDR3 reads TGTGCCAGCAGCCGCCGACAGGGCAAATCCACGGATACGCAGTATTTT.

The V gene is TRBV9, the J gene TRBJ1-6; D ambiguous. Between the trimmed V and J ends, which lost 0 bases and 9 bases, there was a span of 10 bases. The germline V gene has CDR1 SGDLS and CDR2 YYNGEE. The CDR3 covers 14 residues. The CDR3 bases are TGTGCCAGCAGCGTAGTGCCAGTGGTTTCACCCCTCCACTTT. Protein: CASSVVPVVSPLHF.

This clone occurred once. The chain uses TRBV6-5 and TRBJ1-3; TRBD1 aligns across 8 bases. Germline V gene sequence: CDR1 MNHEY, CDR2 SVGAGI. J gave up 9 bases and V 5 bases, and 0 bases lay outside the gene matches. The CDR3 has 11 residues. The CDR3 DNA reads as TGTGCCAGCAGTACAGGGGGCACCATATATTTT. This translates into CASSTGGTIYF.

The chain has TRBV29-1 and TRBJ2-3; 8 positions agree with TRBD1. The CDR3 length is 14 residues. V shed 7 bases and J 2 bases; nucleotides not matched to a gene: 8. Germline V lookup: CDR1 SQVTM, CDR2 ANQGSEA. The DNA of the CDR3 is TGCAGCGCTCCTCGGACAGGGATCACAGATACGCAGTATTTT. It encodes CSAPRTGITDTQYF.

The chain joins TRBV2 to TRBJ1-2; TRBD1 aligns across 7 bases. V dropped 1 base and J dropped 6; count of bases not matched to a gene: 5. This CDR3 region has 14 residues. Germline assignment: CDR1 SNHLY and CDR2 FYNNEI. The chain's CDR3 is CASSEVEGADGYTF. In DNA, the CDR3 is TGTGCCAGCAGTGAAGTGGAGGGGGCGGATGGCTACACCTTC.

The chain joins TRBV19 to TRBJ2-3; no reliable D call. Per germline, CDR1 LNHDA and CDR2 SQIVND (reference sequence). Trimming removed 1 base from V and 3 bases from J, with 5 bases in between. This CDR3 has 13 amino acids. CDR3 sequence reads: CASSIGATDTQYF. The CDR3 region has the DNA TGTGCCAGTAGTATAGGAGCAACAGATACGCAGTATTTT.

The chain has TRBV9 and TRBJ2-1; 8 bases fit TRBD2. In germline, CDR1 is SGDLS, CDR2 YYNGEE. The CDR3 totals 15 residues. V was pared by 4 bases and J by 4 bases, with 7 bases of the junction left unmatched. In DNA, the CDR3 is TGTGCCAGCAGCTCCCGCGGGGGGTCATACAATGAGCAGTTCTTC. Protein sequence: CASSSRGGSYNEQFF.

This rearrangement joins TRBV12-3 or TRBV12-4 to TRBJ2-1, with TRBD2 matching 10 bases. This CDR3 spans 13 amino acids. Unmatched junction bases numbered 6, after V lost 2 bases and J lost 14 bases. The CDR3, as DNA: TGTGCCAGCAGTTTAAGACAGCGGGGGGGCGAGTTCTTC. Translated, it gives CASSLRQRGGEFF.

The gene calls are TRBV6-5 and TRBJ2-1; 8 bases fit TRBD1. Germline V lookup: CDR1 MNHEY, CDR2 SVGAGI. The CDR3 contains 15 residues. Trimming at V came to 2 bases and at J to 2 bases, leaving 2 bases not matched to a gene. CDR3 sequence: CASSYQQGAYNEQFF. As DNA, the CDR3 is TGTGCCAGCAGTTACCAACAGGGGGCCTACAATGAGCAGTTCTTC.

In DNA, the CDR3 is TGTGCCAGCAGCCCAGTGGTTGAGCAGTTCTTC. Translating gives CASSPVVEQFF. The genes are TRBV7-2 and TRBJ2-1, with unresolved D. The CDR3 consists of 11 residues. CDR1 and CDR2 from the germline V gene are SGHTA and FQGNSA. Trimming left V 5 bases short and J 9 bases short, with 8 bases between.